The T cell receptor (beta chain) under discussion was sequenced for a study of OX40 agonist ivuxolimab in advanced cancers. Germline CDR1 SSHAT, CDR2 FNYEAQ (reference sequence). This CDR3 is 16 amino acids long. The V and J ends lost 5 bases and 3 bases, in that order; junction bases with no gene match: 6. Only in-frame clones appear in the TCRdb table, and some are missing; sequencing was by immunoSEQ multiplex PCR. Of 90,000 or so clones listed, about 87% are singletons. The TCR comes from an adult with an advanced solid tumor such as melanoma, head and neck, liver or kidney cancer. V and J are TRBV7-7 and TRBJ2-2, with 10 bases aligning to TRBD2. The sample consisted of CD4+ or CD8+ T cells sorted from blood, taken in a trial of the OX40 agonist ivuxolimab. The CDR3 loop is CASSPSGRGDTGELFF. CDR3 sequence (DNA): TGTGCCAGCAGCCCCAGCGGGAGGGGTGACACCGGGGAGCTGTTTTTT.